These T cell receptor beta chains were read from a single sample in a study of CD4+ T cells in melanoma. TCRdb's copy holds only in-frame clones and misses some; the assay was immunoSEQ multiplex PCR. Here the sample spans about 140,000 clones, around nine tenths being singletons. The source is a human donor with melanoma. CDR3s include the opening cysteine and the closing phenylalanine or tryptophan. A D gene is named only where the DNA matches it firmly. Not all rows give a size; the values are once, few, many and, for expanded clones, a class.

J gene	D gene	V gene	clone size	CDR3 DNA	CDR3 protein
TRBJ1-2	NA	TRBV18	NA	TGTGCCAGCTCACCACCTACGACAGCTAACTATGGCTACACCTTC	CASSPPTTANYGYTF
TRBJ1-2	NA	TRBV11-2	NA	TGTGCCAGCAGCTTAAACAGAAATACGGGGGGCTACACCTTC	CASSLNRNTGGYTF
TRBJ1-1	TRBD1	TRBV19	NA	TGTGCCAGTAGTTACGGACAGGGTCTTCTCGCTGAAGCTTTCTTT	CASSYGQGLLAEAFF
TRBJ1-1	NA	TRBV29-1	once	TGCAGCGTTGTGGGGGCCGGGAACACTGAAGCTTTCTTT	CSVVGAGNTEAFF
TRBJ1-5	TRBD1	TRBV7-6	NA	TGTGCCAGCAGCTTGGGGACAGGGGGCAATCAGCCCCAGCATTTT	CASSLGTGGNQPQHF
TRBJ2-5	TRBD2	TRBV7-6	NA	TGTGCCAGCAGCTCACTAGCGGGGGGCCGCCAAGAGACCCAGTACTTC	CASSSLAGGRQETQYF
TRBJ2-1	NA	TRBV5-6	NA	TGTGCCAGCAGCTTGGCCGACGCGGCCCCGCGGAATGAGCAGTTCTTC	CASSLADAAPRNEQFF
TRBJ1-4	NA	TRBV20-1	NA	TGCAGTGCTAGAGATGATAAAAAACTGTTTTTT	CSARDDKKLFF
TRBJ1-6	NA	TRBV7-9	NA	TGTGCCAGCAGACCCCTCGATGCGAGATCGTCACCCCTCCACTTT	CASRPLDARSSPLHF
TRBJ1-5	NA	TRBV6-5	NA	TGTGCCAGCAGTCGACAGTATAGCAATCAGCCCCAGCATTTT	CASSRQYSNQPQHF
TRBJ2-5	TRBD1	TRBV5-1	NA	TGCGCCAGCAGCTTTTTAGGGGGCGGGGAGACCCAGTACTTC	CASSFLGGGETQYF
TRBJ2-2	NA	TRBV28	NA	TGTGCCAGCAGTTTGAATGGGGTCCACAGGAACACCGGGGAGCTGTTTTTT	CASSLNGVHRNTGELFF
TRBJ2-3	NA	TRBV30	NA	TGTGCGTCGGCTCAAACTAGCACAGATACGCAGTATTTT	CASAQTSTDTQYF
TRBJ2-1	TRBD2	TRBV11-3	few	TGTGCCAGCAGCTTAGACGGGCGGGGGGGCCTTGATGAGCAGTTCTTC	CASSLDGRGGLDEQFF
TRBJ2-2	TRBD2	TRBV29-1	NA	TGCAGCGTTCAGCAAGTCAGGGGCGGGAGGACCGGGGAGCTGTTTTTT	CSVQQVRGGRTGELFF
TRBJ2-7	NA	TRBV13	NA	TGTGCCAGCAGCCTCCAGACCTACGAGCAGTACTTC	CASSLQTYEQYF
TRBJ2-7	NA	TRBV30	once	TGTGCCTGGGCGATCAGTGGCCCCTACGAGCAGTACTTC	CAWAISGPYEQYF
TRBJ1-6	NA	TRBV5-5	NA	TGTGCCAGCGGATTGTACAGGGATTCACCCCTCCACTTT	CASGLYRDSPLHF
TRBJ2-1	NA	TRBV29-1	NA	TGCAGCGTGCCTTGGGGTTGGAGCTCCTACAATGAGCAGTTCTTC	CSVPWGWSSYNEQFF
TRBJ2-5	NA	TRBV5-4	NA	TGTGCCAGCAGCCAGGACTGGCAAGAGACCCAGTACTTC	CASSQDWQETQYF
TRBJ1-5	NA	TRBV15	NA	TGTGCCACCAGCGATATCGGACCTTCCCAGCCCCAGCATTTT	CATSDIGPSQPQHF
TRBJ2-3	TRBD1	TRBV18	NA	TGTGCCAGCGACATCGTGAACGACAGGGGGACAGATACGCAGTATTTT	CASDIVNDRGTDTQYF
TRBJ1-6	TRBD1	TRBV6-5	NA	TGTGCCAGCAGTTACTCACGGACAGGTTCACCCCTCCACTTT	CASSYSRTGSPLHF
TRBJ1-4	NA	TRBV6-5	NA	TGTGCCAGCAGTCCGGGGGCCAGTAATGAAAAACTGTTTTTT	CASSPGASNEKLFF
TRBJ2-1	NA	TRBV7-9	NA	TGTGCCAGCAGCTTAGGGGGGGCCGGGGGCGATGAGCAGTTCTTC	CASSLGGAGGDEQFF
TRBJ1-5	TRBD1	TRBV7-9	NA	TGTGCCAGCAGCTTAGGAGGGGCCGGGACAGGGCCGTCCATCTCCCAGCATTTT	CASSLGGAGTGPSISQHF
TRBJ1-2	NA	TRBV23-1	few	TGCGCCAGCAGTCAAGCACTATTGGGCTACACCTTC	CASSQALLGYTF
TRBJ2-2	TRBD1	TRBV9	NA	TGTGCCAGCAGCGCTCTGACAGGGTCCACCGGGGAGCTGTTTTTT	CASSALTGSTGELFF
TRBJ1-1	NA	TRBV30	NA	TGTGCCTGGAGTGTCCGACGGAACACTGAAGCTTTCTTT	CAWSVRRNTEAFF
TRBJ2-2	TRBD1	TRBV7-9	NA	TGTGCCAGCAGCCCAGAGGGGGCGTTTTTGGACACCGGGGAGCTGTTTTTT	CASSPEGAFLDTGELFF
TRBJ2-5	NA	TRBV7-9	NA	TGTGCCAGCAGCTTAGCGGGGGACAACCAAGAGACCCAGTACTTC	CASSLAGDNQETQYF
TRBJ2-2	TRBD1	TRBV6-1	NA	TGTGCCAGCAACCCGGGACAGGGGGCCGCCGGGGAGCTGTTTTTT	CASNPGQGAAGELFF
TRBJ2-2	NA	TRBV7-9	NA	TGTGCCAGCAGATCCGCGGGGGCCGGGGCCGGGGAGCTGTTTTTT	CASRSAGAGAGELFF
TRBJ2-7	TRBD1	TRBV10-1	NA	TGCGCCAGCTCGACAGGGGCCGGTGAGCAGTACTTC	CASSTGAGEQYF
TRBJ1-1	NA	TRBV7-2	NA	TGTGCCAGCAGCACCCGGACTATCGGGACTGAAGCTTTCTTT	CASSTRTIGTEAFF
TRBJ2-1	TRBD1	TRBV5-6	NA	TGTGCCAGCAGCACCGACAGGGGGTCCTTCTACAATGAGCAGTTCTTC	CASSTDRGSFYNEQFF
TRBJ2-7	NA	TRBV5-1	NA	TGCGCCAGCAGCTTAATACAGGGTGTTACCTACGAGCAGTACTTC	CASSLIQGVTYEQYF
TRBJ2-1	TRBD2	TRBV9	few	TGTGCCAGCAGCCCCACCGGGACTACAGACCGCTTGGTTTTCTTC	CASSPTGTTDRLVFF